This T cell receptor beta chain was captured in a study of T cells after yellow fever vaccination. Study background: Those fractions that held only low numbers of cells were prepared using the SMART-Seq v4 Ultra Low Input RNA kit.

This clonotype was observed at least ten times. Its antigen remains unknown. Study-level findings and limits: Reappearing after the booster were most of the clones from primary vaccination (about 96% CD4, about 87% CD8). The study found a weaker secondary response that peaked faster, day 5 versus 15. CD4 and CD8 compartments shared a small share of clonotypes, likely from convergent recombination.

MiXCR, run by TCRdb on the 5' RACE reads, gives a single entry per CDR3 protein. The table records over 100,000 distinct CDR3 sequences, 7.5% to 9.5% of them present only once. The specimen was CD8+ T cells sorted from PBMCs, collected 45 days after the yellow fever booster vaccination. This receptor was identified in a young man who received the YFV17D yellow fever vaccine.

As DNA, the CDR3 is TGTGCCACTGCCGGGACAGGGAGTATTGGCGAGACCCAGTACTTC. It yields the protein CATAGTGSIGETQYF. This sequence joins TRBV27 and TRBJ2-5, with TRBD1 identical over 9 bases. Germline CDR1 is MNHEY and CDR2 is SMNVEV (reference sequence). The trim removed 10 bases at V and 5 bases at J, leaving 14 bases unmatched. CDR3 length equals 15 residues.